The 3 T cell receptor beta chains below were found in one sample sequenced in a study of cytotoxic CD8 clonotypes in ibrutinib-treated CLL. Only in-frame clones appear in the TCRdb table, and some are missing; sequencing was by immunoSEQ multiplex PCR. This table has 250,000 or so clones, 70% appearing once. Specimen: PBMCs, collected after 24 months of ibrutinib treatment. Source of these receptors: a human donor with chronic lymphocytic leukemia.

J is TRBJ2-7 and V is TRBV6-5; 9 bases line up with TRBD1. The CDR3 loop spans 16 amino acids. Germline loops: CDR1 MNHEY, CDR2 SVGAGI. V shed 2 bases, J shed 6 bases, and the junction held 11 bases outside the gene matches. DNA of the CDR3: TGTGCCAGCAGTTACGCCGCCGGGACAGGGCTGGGCGAGCAGTACTTC. Translation: CASSYAAGTGLGEQYF.

The chain employs TRBV5-1 and TRBJ2-1; 8 bases line up with TRBD1. Germline-derived CDR1 and CDR2 are SGHRS and YFSETQ. After removal of 2 bases from V and 9 bases from J, the junction contained 13 bases not matched to a gene. This CDR3 has 16 residues. The CDR3 sequence is CASSFELGQVWSEQFF. CDR3 nucleotides: TGCGCCAGCAGCTTTGAGTTGGGACAGGTGTGGAGTGAGCAGTTCTTC.

This CDR3 reads CASSGRLAGEKDTQYF. The DNA for the CDR3 is TGTGCCAGCAGCGGGAGACTAGCGGGAGAGAAAGATACGCAGTATTTT. The J gene is TRBJ2-3, the V gene TRBV11-2; 12 bases are shared with TRBD2. This CDR3 has 16 amino acids. The germline V gene has CDR1 SGHAT and CDR2 FQNNGV. Losses at the gene ends were 5 bases for V and 5 bases for J; bases not matched to a gene: 8.